A selection of T cell receptor beta chains follows, all from one sample in a study of healthy donors' naive CD4 and CD8 T cells. Each CDR3 protein gets one entry after TCRdb re-called the reads with MiXCR. Seen here are 150,000 to 200,000 distinct CDR3 sequences, 74% observed once, and the top ten hold roughly 2.3%. Sequencing was done on a sample of naive CD4+ and CD8+ T cells sorted from blood, pooled from several donors. The source is a pool of human donors in good health; the sample pools cells from several healthy donors. Each CDR3 is given with its conserved first and last residue. A D gene is named only where the DNA matches it firmly. The size field is filled for only some rows; it gives once, few, many or a size class.

DNA | CDR3 | V | size | D | J
TGTGCCATCTCAACTGGGACCACAGATACGCAGTATTTT | CAISTGTTDTQYF | TRBV10-3 | - | - | TRBJ2-3
TGTGCCTGGAGTGTTAATCCTTTTCTCTACGAGCAGTACTTC | CAWSVNPFLYEQYF | TRBV30 | - | - | TRBJ2-7
TGTGCCAGCAGCTTGGGGTCTCCGCGTGAGCAGTTCTTC | CASSLGSPREQFF | TRBV5-6 | - | - | TRBJ2-1
TGTGCCAGCAGTTACCGTCCAGGCCTAGCGGGACCGACCGGGGAGCTGTTTTTT | CASSYRPGLAGPTGELFF | TRBV6-5 | - | TRBD2 | TRBJ2-2
TGCAGTGCTAGAGGGGACCAAGAGACCCAGTACTTC | CSARGDQETQYF | TRBV20-1 | - | - | TRBJ2-5
TGCAGCGTTGAAGGGGGACGCGGCTACACCTTC | CSVEGGRGYTF | TRBV29-1 | few | - | TRBJ1-2
TGTGCCAGCAGTTCCATCCTGACAGGGGTAACCTACGAGCAGTACTTC | CASSSILTGVTYEQYF | TRBV12-3/TRBV12-4 | - | TRBD1 | TRBJ2-7
TGTGCCACCAGCAGCGGGACGAGTAAGACCCAGTACTTC | CATSSGTSKTQYF | TRBV15 | - | - | TRBJ2-5
TGTGCCAGCAGTAAGAGGAGTGGGACAGACAATCAGCCCCAGCATTTT | CASSKRSGTDNQPQHF | TRBV6-5 | once | TRBD1 | TRBJ1-5
TGCAGCGTGAGTCGGGACAGGCGAACGGATACGCAGTATTTT | CSVSRDRRTDTQYF | TRBV29-1 | few | TRBD1 | TRBJ2-3
TGTGCCAGCAGTTTATGGGCAGTGAATGAGCAGTTCTTC | CASSLWAVNEQFF | TRBV27 | once | - | TRBJ2-1
TGCAGCGTTGAAGGGGGACACGCCTACGAGCAGTACTTC | CSVEGGHAYEQYF | TRBV29-1 | - | - | TRBJ2-7
TGTGCCTGGGGCAGAATGAACACTGAAGCTTTCTTT | CAWGRMNTEAFF | TRBV30 | few | - | TRBJ1-1
TGTGCCAGCAGCCCCGGGACCACAGCGCCCGATAATTCACCCCTCCACTTT | CASSPGTTAPDNSPLHF | TRBV4-3 | - | - | TRBJ1-6
TGCAGCGTTGATTCAGGGGGCGAGCAGTACTTC | CSVDSGGEQYF | TRBV29-1 | - | TRBD1 | TRBJ2-7
TGCAGCGCCGAGGGACAGATTCTAGACAATGAGCAGTTCTTC | CSAEGQILDNEQFF | TRBV29-1 | - | TRBD1 | TRBJ2-1
TGTGCCAGCAGAGTATTGATCTCCTACAATGAGCAGTTCTTC | CASRVLISYNEQFF | TRBV6-1 | - | - | TRBJ2-1
TGTGCCACCAGTGAGACAGGGGCTGGAGAGACCCAGTACTTC | CATSETGAGETQYF | TRBV24-1 | - | TRBD1 | TRBJ2-5
TGTGCCAGCATGCTGTCCGCTGACTACGAGCAGTACTTC | CASMLSADYEQYF | TRBV6-6 | once | - | TRBJ2-7
TGCAGCGGGTGGAGTGCCACAGATACGCAGTATTTT | CSGWSATDTQYF | TRBV29-1 | once | - | TRBJ2-3
TGTGCCAGCAGCTACCGACAGGGGGCTTACGAGCAGTACTTC | CASSYRQGAYEQYF | TRBV5-5 | - | TRBD1 | TRBJ2-7
TGTGCCAGCAGTTCCCGGGACAGGGGGCGCTTGGACACTGAAGCTTTCTTT | CASSSRDRGRLDTEAFF | TRBV27 | - | TRBD1 | TRBJ1-1
TGTGCCAGCAGTTTCACTAGCGGGGGGCTCAATGAGCAGTTCTTC | CASSFTSGGLNEQFF | TRBV27 | - | TRBD2 | TRBJ2-1
TGCAGCGTTCGTTGGTTCGGCGATCAGCCCCAGCATTTT | CSVRWFGDQPQHF | TRBV29-1 | - | - | TRBJ1-5
TGCAGCGTTGAAAATTGGGGAAAAGTGACTGAAGCTTTCTTT | CSVENWGKVTEAFF | TRBV29-1 | - | - | TRBJ1-1
TGTGCCAGCAGTAGACACAATGAGCAGTTCTTC | CASSRHNEQFF | TRBV27 | once | - | TRBJ2-1
TGTGCCAGTAGTACTCGACAGGAGGGCTCCTACGAGCAGTACTTC | CASSTRQEGSYEQYF | TRBV19 | - | - | TRBJ2-7
TGTGCCAGCAGTAAAACTAGCGGGGACTACAATGAGCAGTTCTTC | CASSKTSGDYNEQFF | TRBV27 | few | TRBD2 | TRBJ2-1
TGTGCCAGCAGCTTATTCTCGCCCGACAGCGATAGCAATCAGCCCCAGCATTTT | CASSLFSPDSDSNQPQHF | TRBV7-2 | - | - | TRBJ1-5